The clone carrying this T cell receptor beta chain has more than one count but fewer than ten. The CDR3 has 16 amino acids. V was pared by 5 bases and J by 1 base, with 6 bases of the junction left unmatched. Germline assignment: CDR1 MDHEN and CDR2 SYDVKM. The data were taken from a study of blood T cells in healthy people across ages. Together with a sample-barcoded 5' primer, a J-beta primer mix was included in a second PCR lasting about 6 to 11 cycles. A tag from a template-switch adaptor with 12 random nucleotides marked each cDNA molecule. TCRdb independently ran MiXCR on the 5' RACE reads; one entry per CDR3 protein. The sample lists approximately 780,000 distinct CDR3 sequences; roughly 26% were seen once. The sample was also linked to a second study, of T cells of mothers and their children.

Sequenced sample: blood. The rearrangement links TRBV28 to TRBJ2-1; 9 nucleotides line up with TRBD1. This receptor was obtained from a boy between 10 and 17 years old in good health. The CDR3 coding sequence is TGTGCCAGCAGTATAACGGGACAGGGATCCTACAATGAGCAGTTCTTC. Its protein product is CASSITGQGSYNEQFF.